The 21 T cell receptor beta chains below all came from one sample that was sequenced in a study of identifying expanded T cells in peripheral blood (dated by TCRdb to 2018 to 2020). The library was built by means of the immunoSEQ multiplex PCR assay. TCRdb mirrors the immuneACCESS table, restricted to in-frame sequences. Some clones are absent from its copies; in checked studies, under half trace to an unresolved V gene, and the reason for the others is unknown. This sample gives more than 80,000 clones in total; roughly 88% of them show up just once. Of the sample, under 4.5% is held by the ten largest clones. Material: blood. These receptors were obtained from a person aged 18 to 70 in good health.

This clone was recorded once. The chain is built from TRBV18 and TRBJ1-2; D gene unclear. Germline assignment: CDR1 KGHSH and CDR2 LQKENI. V was shortened by 0 bases and J by 8 bases, with 16 bases between the two germline ends. There are 15 residues in the CDR3. The CDR3 coding sequence is TGTGCCAGCTCACCACCCGGGCCCCAAAAACAAGGCTACACCTTC. Amino acids: CASSPPGPQKQGYTF.

The chain uses TRBV28 and TRBJ2-7; D ambiguous. The germline CDR1 and CDR2 sequences are MDHEN and SYDVKM. This CDR3 has 11 amino acids. V was shortened by 6 bases and J by 6 bases, with 9 bases between the two germline ends. The CDR3 region is CASRDRLEQYF. The CDR3 region has the DNA TGTGCCAGCAGGGATCGACTCGAGCAGTACTTC. The full variable domain, in which reference TRBV28 and TRBJ2-7 provide the parts outside the CDR3, is DVKVTQSSRYLVKRTGEKVFLECVQDMDHENMFWYRQDPGLGLRLIYFSYDVKMKEKGDIPEGYSVSREKKERFSLILESASTNQTSMYLCASRDRLEQYFGPGTRLTVT.

The chain couples TRBV5-4 to TRBJ2-1, with 7 bases that match TRBD2. With V trimmed by 4 bases and J by 4 bases, 11 bases remained unmatched. The germline CDR1 and CDR2 sequences are SGHNT and YYREEE (reference sequence). CDR3 size: 16 residues. The CDR3 DNA sequence: TGTGCCAGCAGCAATGGAGGTAGCGGGTCTTACAATGAGCAGTTCTTC. Its protein product is CASSNGGSGSYNEQFF. The full variable domain, rest sourced from reference TRBV5-4 and TRBJ2-1, is ETGVTQSPTHLIKTRGQQVTLRCSSQSGHNTVSWYQQALGQGPQFIFQYYREEENGRGNFPPRFSGLQFPNYSSELNVNALELDDSALYLCASSNGGSGSYNEQFFGPGTRLTVL.

The CDR3 DNA sequence: TGTGCCAGCAGTAAGACAGGGGGCGAGGAAAAACTGTTTTTT. Translation gives CASSKTGGEEKLFF. This chain connects TRBV6-5 to TRBJ1-4; TRBD1 matches 10 bases. The germline V gene encodes CDR1 MNHEY and CDR2 SVGAGI. The CDR3 has 14 amino acids. V dropped 5 bases and J dropped 8; count of bases not matched to a gene: 5.

The rearrangement links TRBV19 to TRBJ2-3, with D perhaps TRBD1 (7 bases). Germline CDR1 is LNHDA and CDR2 is SQIVND (reference sequence). The CDR3 sequence is 15 residues long. Trimming left V 6 bases short and J 1 base short, with 14 bases between. The CDR3 protein is CASSRTGEGTDTQYF. CDR3 bases: TGTGCCAGTAGCAGAACAGGGGAGGGCACAGATACGCAGTATTTT.

This chain uses TRBV9 with TRBJ2-2; 7 nucleotides match TRBD2. V was clipped by 6 bases and J by 0 bases; unmatched bases: 2. Germline values: CDR1 SGDLS, CDR2 YYNGEE. The CDR3 is 14 amino acids. The CDR3 nucleotides are TGTGCCAGCAAAACTAGCGCGAACACCGGGGAGCTGTTTTTT. This translates into CASKTSANTGELFF. The full variable domain, with the rest looked up from reference TRBV9 and TRBJ2-2, is DSGVTQTPKHLITATGQRVTLRCSPRSGDLSVYWYQQSLDQGLQFLIQYYNGEERAKGNILERFSAQQFPDLHSELNLSSLELGDSALYFCASKTSANTGELFFGEGSRLTVL.

The chain joins TRBV6-5 to TRBJ2-7; D is perhaps TRBD2 (6 bases). The CDR3 runs 13 residues. Trimming removed 8 bases at V and 0 bases at J, with 11 bases between. CDR1 is MNHEY, CDR2 SVGAGI, per germline. The CDR3 nucleotides read TGTGCCAGCCAACGGGGACTCTCCTACGAGCAGTACTTC. Protein sequence: CASQRGLSYEQYF.

This clone turned up a few times. The chain links TRBV21-1 to TRBJ2-7; the table's D call, TRBD1, has no DNA check behind it. TRBV21-1 is reported as a pseudogene. The CDR3 length is 13 residues. Here the CDR3 DNA reads TGTGCCAGCAGTACCACAGGGTTCCACGAGCAGTACTTC. It specifies CASSTTGFHEQYF.

The CDR3 DNA reads as TGTGCCAGTAAGTTCGCACAGGGGCCACTGAACACTGAAGCTTTCTTT. Encoded protein: CASKFAQGPLNTEAFF. This chain uses TRBV19 with TRBJ1-1, with 7 nucleotides matching TRBD1. This CDR3 is 16 amino acids long. J lost 0 bases, V lost 7 bases, and 11 bases had no gene match. Germline lookup yields CDR1 LNHDA and CDR2 SQIVND (reference sequence).

In its sample, this clone was seen once. The CDR3 protein is CSVFPGGGRWRTQYF. DNA for the CDR3: TGCAGCGTCTTTCCCGGGGGCGGCCGCTGGAGGACCCAGTACTTC. The V call is TRBV29-1, the J call TRBJ2-5, with D perhaps being TRBD1 or TRBD2 (6 bases each). Trimming shortened V by 6 bases and J by 7 bases, and 24 bases separated the two germline ends. The CDR3 loop spans 15 amino acids. Germline loops: CDR1 SQVTM, CDR2 ANQGSEA. The whole variable domain, filled in from reference TRBV29-1 and TRBJ2-5, reads SAVISQKPSRDICQRGTSLTIQCQVDSQVTMMFWYRQQPGQSLTLIATANQGSEATYESGFVIDKFPISRPNLTFSTLTVSNMSPEDSSIYLCSVFPGGGRWRTQYFGPGTRLLVL.

The chain's CDR3 is CATSRGAASYEQYF. DNA of the CDR3: TGTGCCACCAGCAGAGGGGCAGCGAGCTACGAGCAGTACTTC. The V gene is TRBV15, the J gene TRBJ2-7; D remains ambiguous. Trimming took 1 base from V and 3 from J, leaving 10 bases between them. This CDR3 contains 14 residues. In germline, CDR1 is LNHNV, CDR2 YYDKDF (reference sequence).

The rearrangement joins TRBV5-1 to TRBJ2-1; D is tentatively TRBD1 or TRBD2 (5 bases each). Germline CDR1 SGHRS, CDR2 YFSETQ. V shed 0 bases and J shed 4 bases, with 5 bases lying between them. The CDR3 covers 13 residues. The DNA for the CDR3 is TGCGCCAGCAGCTTGGGGGGGTACAATGAGCAGTTCTTC. As protein: CASSLGGYNEQFF.

This chain links TRBV11-3 with TRBJ2-7; tentatively, D is TRBD1 or TRBD2 (5 bases each). Trimming stripped 5 bases from V and 3 bases from J, with 14 bases between. The V gene's germline CDR1 is SGHNT and CDR2 YENEEA. The CDR3 length is 14 residues. As DNA, the CDR3 is TGTGCCAGCAGCCCGTCCGGGACGCACTACGAGCAGTACTTC. Protein: CASSPSGTHYEQYF.

This sequence joins TRBV5-6 and TRBJ2-3; D perhaps matches TRBD1 (6 bases). V lost 3 bases, J lost 3 bases, and 11 bases lay in between. The CDR3 contains 14 residues. In germline, CDR1 is SGHDT, CDR2 YYEEEE. This CDR3 reads CASSSSGVTDTQYF. DNA for the CDR3: TGTGCCAGCAGCTCATCAGGGGTGACAGATACGCAGTATTTT.

This chain joins TRBV19 and TRBJ2-2; D not resolved. Trimming took off 6 bases at V and 4 bases at J, with 9 bases between the two ends. Germline V CDR1 and CDR2: LNHDA, SQIVND (reference sequence). The CDR3 runs 13 residues. CDR3 amino acids: CASSGQITGELFF. In nucleotides, the CDR3 is TGTGCCAGTAGCGGCCAGATCACCGGGGAGCTGTTTTTT.

DNA of the CDR3: TGTGCCAGCAGTCCTGGGACTAGCGGGGGGTCCTACAATGAGCAGTTCTTC. It yields the protein CASSPGTSGGSYNEQFF. V usage is TRBV27 and J usage is TRBJ2-1; 15 bases match TRBD2. Trimming cost V 5 bases and J 1 base; bases outside gene matches: 3. CDR3 size: 17 residues. Germline CDR1 is MNHEY and CDR2 is SMNVEV (reference sequence).

The chain links TRBV9 to TRBJ1-3; D unresolved. The germline CDR1 and CDR2 sequences are SGDLS and YYNGEE. V dropped 5 bases and J dropped 0 bases, with 3 bases sitting between them. The CDR3 has 12 amino acids. CDR3 in DNA: TGTGCCAGCAGGGACTCTGGAAACACCATATATTTT. It specifies CASRDSGNTIYF.

The chain combines TRBV7-6 with TRBJ1-1, with unresolved D. This CDR3 comprises 15 residues. Germline assignment: CDR1 SGHVS and CDR2 FNYEAQ. Between the trimmed V and J ends, which lost 5 bases and 8 bases, there was a span of 21 bases. As DNA, the CDR3 is TGTGCCAGCAGCCCGATTAGTCAAAACAGTTTAGAAGCTTTCTTT. Translating gives CASSPISQNSLEAFF.

The chain uses TRBV7-2 and TRBJ1-1; no firm D call. Between the trimmed V and J ends, which lost 2 bases and 0 bases, there was a span of 7 bases. The CDR3 totals 14 residues. CDR1 and CDR2 from the germline V gene are SGHTA and FQGNSA. The CDR3 protein is CASSLRAMNTEAFF. The CDR3 DNA sequence: TGTGCCAGCAGCTTACGGGCGATGAACACTGAAGCTTTCTTT.

The rearrangement uses TRBV19 and TRBJ1-5; TRBD1 aligns across 7 bases. Trimming cost V 6 bases and J 0 bases; bases outside gene matches: 11. Per the germline V gene, CDR1 is LNHDA and CDR2 is SQIVND (reference sequence). CDR3 length equals 17 residues. The DNA for the CDR3 is TGTGCCAGTAGAACATGGGGGACAGACAATAGCAATCAGCCCCAGCATTTT. Amino acid sequence: CASRTWGTDNSNQPQHF.

This rearrangement joins TRBV28 to TRBJ2-3; maybe TRBD2 (6 bases). The CDR3 is 18 residues long. The V gene lost 2 bases and the J gene lost 0 bases, with 18 bases spanning the gap. Per germline, CDR1 MDHEN and CDR2 SYDVKM. The CDR3 protein is CASSLEGRWGTSTDTQYF. The CDR3 coding sequence is TGTGCCAGCAGTTTAGAAGGGAGGTGGGGGACTAGCACAGATACGCAGTATTTT.